This T cell receptor (beta chain) derives from a study of blood T cell repertoires in COVID-19. This clone turned up a few times. Produced via immunoSEQ multiplex PCR; TCRdb's table is partial and in-frame only. The sample records 200,000 to 250,000 clones, around nine tenths being singletons. The CDR3 contains 14 residues. Germline V lookup: CDR1 SEHNR, CDR2 FQNEAQ (reference sequence). V lost 4 bases and J 7 bases, leaving 16 bases between the germline ends. The chain carries TRBV7-9 and TRBJ1-1, with D perhaps matching TRBD1 (5 bases). Sample: peripheral blood. This receptor was taken from a man younger than 30 with active or convalescent COVID-19. CDR3 DNA: TGTGCCAGCAGCTCAGGCATATTCGGGGGTGAAGCTTTCTTT. Residues: CASSSGIFGGEAFF. The variable domain in full, completed from reference TRBV7-9 and TRBJ1-1, reads DTGVSQNPRHKITKRGQNVTFRCDPISEHNRLYWYRQTLGQGPEFLTYFQNEAQLEKSRLLSDRFSAERPKGSFSTLEIQRTEQGDSAMYLCASSSGIFGGEAFFGQGTRLTVV.